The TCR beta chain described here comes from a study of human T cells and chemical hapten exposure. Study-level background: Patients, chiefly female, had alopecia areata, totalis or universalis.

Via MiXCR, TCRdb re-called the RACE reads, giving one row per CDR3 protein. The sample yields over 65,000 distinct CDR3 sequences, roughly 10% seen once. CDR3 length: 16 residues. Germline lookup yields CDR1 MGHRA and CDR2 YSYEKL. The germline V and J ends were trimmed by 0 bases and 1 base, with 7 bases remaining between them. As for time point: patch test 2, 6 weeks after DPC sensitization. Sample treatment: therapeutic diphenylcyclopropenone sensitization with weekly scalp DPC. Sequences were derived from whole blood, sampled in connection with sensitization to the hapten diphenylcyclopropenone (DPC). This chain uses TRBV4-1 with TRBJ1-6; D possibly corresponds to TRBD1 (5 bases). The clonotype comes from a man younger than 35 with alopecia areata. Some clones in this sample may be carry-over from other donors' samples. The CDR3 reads CASSQEQGSYNSPLHF. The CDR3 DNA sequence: TGCGCCAGCAGCCAAGAGCAGGGATCCTATAATTCACCCCTCCACTTT.